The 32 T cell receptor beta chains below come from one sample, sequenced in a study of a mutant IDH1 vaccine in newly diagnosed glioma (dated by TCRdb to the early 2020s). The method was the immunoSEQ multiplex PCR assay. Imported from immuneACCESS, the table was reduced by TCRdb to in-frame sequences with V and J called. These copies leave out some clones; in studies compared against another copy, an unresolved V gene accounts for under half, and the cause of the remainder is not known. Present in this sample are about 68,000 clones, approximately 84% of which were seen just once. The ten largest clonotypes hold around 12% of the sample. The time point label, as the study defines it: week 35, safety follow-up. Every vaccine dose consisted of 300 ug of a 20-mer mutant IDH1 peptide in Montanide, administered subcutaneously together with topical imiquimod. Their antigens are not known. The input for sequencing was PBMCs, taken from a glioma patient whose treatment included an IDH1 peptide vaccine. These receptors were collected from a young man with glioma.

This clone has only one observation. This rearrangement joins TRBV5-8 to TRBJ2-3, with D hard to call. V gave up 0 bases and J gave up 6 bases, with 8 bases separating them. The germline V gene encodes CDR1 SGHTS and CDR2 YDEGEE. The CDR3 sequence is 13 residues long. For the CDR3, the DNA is TGTGCCAGCAGCTTGGTGGATAGGGATACGCAGTATTTT. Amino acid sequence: CASSLVDRDTQYF.

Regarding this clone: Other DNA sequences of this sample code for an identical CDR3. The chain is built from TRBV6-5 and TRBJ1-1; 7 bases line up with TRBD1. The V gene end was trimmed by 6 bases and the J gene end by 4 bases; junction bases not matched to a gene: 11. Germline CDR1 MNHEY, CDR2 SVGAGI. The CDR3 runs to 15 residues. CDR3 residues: CASSRNRGRGTEAFF. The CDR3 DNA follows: TGTGCCAGCAGCCGGAACAGGGGTAGGGGCACTGAAGCTTTCTTT.

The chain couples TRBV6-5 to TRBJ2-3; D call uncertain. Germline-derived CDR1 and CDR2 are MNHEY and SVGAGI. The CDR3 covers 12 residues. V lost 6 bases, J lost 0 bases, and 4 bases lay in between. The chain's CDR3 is CASSPSTDTQYF. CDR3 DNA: TGTGCCAGCAGCCCTAGCACAGATACGCAGTATTTT.

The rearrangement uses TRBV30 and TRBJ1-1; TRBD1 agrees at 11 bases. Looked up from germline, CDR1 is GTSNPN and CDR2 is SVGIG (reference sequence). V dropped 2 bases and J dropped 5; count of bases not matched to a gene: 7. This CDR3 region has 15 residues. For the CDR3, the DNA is TGTGCCTGGAGTACCCGGGACAGGGGGTGGACTGAAGCTTTCTTT. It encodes CAWSTRDRGWTEAFF.

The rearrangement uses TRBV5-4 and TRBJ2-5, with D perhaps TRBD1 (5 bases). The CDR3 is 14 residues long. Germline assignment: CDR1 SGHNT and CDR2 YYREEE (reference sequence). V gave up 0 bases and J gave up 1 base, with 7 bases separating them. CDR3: CASSLGGLQETQYF. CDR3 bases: TGTGCCAGCAGCTTGGGGGGCCTCCAAGAGACCCAGTACTTC. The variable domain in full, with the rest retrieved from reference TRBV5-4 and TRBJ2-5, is ETGVTQSPTHLIKTRGQQVTLRCSSQSGHNTVSWYQQALGQGPQFIFQYYREEENGRGNFPPRFSGLQFPNYSSELNVNALELDDSALYLCASSLGGLQETQYFGPGTRLLVL.

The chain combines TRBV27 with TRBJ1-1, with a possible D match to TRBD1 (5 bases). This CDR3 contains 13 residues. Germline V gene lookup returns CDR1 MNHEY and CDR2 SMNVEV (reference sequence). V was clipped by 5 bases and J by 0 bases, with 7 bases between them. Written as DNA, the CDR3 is TGTGCCAGCAGTCAGACAGTGAACACTGAAGCTTTCTTT. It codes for CASSQTVNTEAFF.

The CDR3 sequence: CASSERRGVLAGGYYEQYF. CDR3 DNA sequence: TGTGCCAGCAGTGAAAGGCGGGGCGTCCTGGCGGGAGGGTACTACGAGCAGTACTTC. The J gene is TRBJ2-7, the V gene TRBV6-1, with 9 bases matching TRBD2. CDR3 length: 19 amino acids. V trimming: 2 bases; J trimming: 3 bases; junction bases outside the gene matches: 17. CDR1 is MNHNS, CDR2 SASEGT, per germline.

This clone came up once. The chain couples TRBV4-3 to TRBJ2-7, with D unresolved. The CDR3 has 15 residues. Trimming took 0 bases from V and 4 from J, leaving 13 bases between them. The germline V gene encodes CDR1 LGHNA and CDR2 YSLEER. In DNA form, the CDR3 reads TGCGCCAGCAGCCAAGAGTGGAGAACAGTTTACGAGCAGTACTTC. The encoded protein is CASSQEWRTVYEQYF.

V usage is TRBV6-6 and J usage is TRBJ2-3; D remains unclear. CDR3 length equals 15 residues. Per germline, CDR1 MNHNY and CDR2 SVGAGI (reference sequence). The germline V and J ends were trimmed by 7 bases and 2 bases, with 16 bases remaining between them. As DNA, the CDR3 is TGTGCCAGCACAGAAGGATGGGGTTTCACAGATACGCAGTATTTT. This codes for CASTEGWGFTDTQYF.

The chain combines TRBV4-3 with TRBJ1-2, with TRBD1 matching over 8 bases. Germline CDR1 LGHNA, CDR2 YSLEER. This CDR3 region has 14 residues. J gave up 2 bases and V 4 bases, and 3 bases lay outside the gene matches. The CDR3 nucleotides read TGCGCCAGCAGCCCCTGGGACAGGAACTATGGCTACACCTTC. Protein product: CASSPWDRNYGYTF.

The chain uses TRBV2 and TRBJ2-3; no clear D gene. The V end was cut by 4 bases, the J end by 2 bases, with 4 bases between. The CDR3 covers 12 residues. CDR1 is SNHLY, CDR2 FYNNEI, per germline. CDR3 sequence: CASSAFTDTQYF. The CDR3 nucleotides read TGTGCCAGCAGTGCCTTCACAGATACGCAGTATTTT.

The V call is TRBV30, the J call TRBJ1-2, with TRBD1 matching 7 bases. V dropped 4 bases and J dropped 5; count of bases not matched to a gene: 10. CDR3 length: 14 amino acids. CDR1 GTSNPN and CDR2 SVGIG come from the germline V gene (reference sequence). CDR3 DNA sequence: TGTGCCTGGAATTTGGCAGGGGGGGGGTATGGCTACACCTTC. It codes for CAWNLAGGGYGYTF.

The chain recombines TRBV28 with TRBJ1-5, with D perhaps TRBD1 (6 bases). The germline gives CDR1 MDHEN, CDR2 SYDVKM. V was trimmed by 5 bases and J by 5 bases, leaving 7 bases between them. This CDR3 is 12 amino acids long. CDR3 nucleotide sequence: TGTGCCAGCAGTGCAGGGGATCAGCCCCAGCATTTT. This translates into CASSAGDQPQHF.

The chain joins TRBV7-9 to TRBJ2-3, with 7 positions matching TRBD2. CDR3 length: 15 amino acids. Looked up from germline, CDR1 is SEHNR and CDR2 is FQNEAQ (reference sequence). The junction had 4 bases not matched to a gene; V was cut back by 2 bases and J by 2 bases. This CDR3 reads CASSLPGLHTDTQYF. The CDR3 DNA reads TGTGCCAGCAGCTTACCGGGACTACACACAGATACGCAGTATTTT. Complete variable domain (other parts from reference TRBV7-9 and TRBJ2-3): DTGVSQNPRHKITKRGQNVTFRCDPISEHNRLYWYRQTLGQGPEFLTYFQNEAQLEKSRLLSDRFSAERPKGSFSTLEIQRTEQGDSAMYLCASSLPGLHTDTQYFGPGTRLTVL.

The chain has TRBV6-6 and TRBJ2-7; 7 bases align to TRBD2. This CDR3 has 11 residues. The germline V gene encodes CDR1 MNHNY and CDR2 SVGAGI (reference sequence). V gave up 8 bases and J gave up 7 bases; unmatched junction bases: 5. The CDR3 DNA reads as TGTGCCAGCTTGATCGGGAGGGAGCAGTACTTC. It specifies CASLIGREQYF.

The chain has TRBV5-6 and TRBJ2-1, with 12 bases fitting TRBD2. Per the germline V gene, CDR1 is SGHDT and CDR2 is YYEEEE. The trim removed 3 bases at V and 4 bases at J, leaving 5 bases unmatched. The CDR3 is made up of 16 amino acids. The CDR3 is CASSYGLAGIYNEQFF. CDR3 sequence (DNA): TGTGCCAGCAGCTATGGACTAGCGGGAATATACAATGAGCAGTTCTTC.

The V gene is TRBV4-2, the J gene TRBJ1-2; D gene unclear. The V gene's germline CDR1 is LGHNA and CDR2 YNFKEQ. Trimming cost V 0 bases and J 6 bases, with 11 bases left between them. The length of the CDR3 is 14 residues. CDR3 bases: TGTGCCAGCAGCCAAGATCCCGGTGGGGATGGCTACACCTTC. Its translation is CASSQDPGGDGYTF.

CDR3 DNA: TGCGCCAGCAGCCCGGGGGACAACTCCTACGAGCAGTACTTC. This gives the protein CASSPGDNSYEQYF. The chain recombines TRBV5-1 with TRBJ2-7; D could derive from TRBD1 or TRBD2 (6 bases each). V gave up 4 bases and J gave up 0 bases, with 11 bases separating them. From germline, CDR1 is SGHRS and CDR2 YFSETQ. There are 14 residues in the CDR3.

This chain's CDR3 is CASSPGQGGLYGYTF. The CDR3 DNA is TGTGCCAGCAGCCCAGGACAAGGGGGGCTCTATGGCTACACCTTC. The chain links TRBV5-4 to TRBJ1-2; TRBD1 is a possible D gene (6 bases). V lost 4 bases and J 4 bases, leaving 17 bases between the germline ends. There are 15 residues in the CDR3. CDR1 SGHNT and CDR2 YYREEE come from the germline V gene (reference sequence).

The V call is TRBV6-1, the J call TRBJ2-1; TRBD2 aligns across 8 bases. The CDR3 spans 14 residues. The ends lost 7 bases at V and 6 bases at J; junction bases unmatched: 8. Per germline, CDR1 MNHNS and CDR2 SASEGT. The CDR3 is CASKTTGLVNEQFF. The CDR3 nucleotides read TGTGCCAGCAAGACTACGGGACTAGTCAATGAGCAGTTCTTC.

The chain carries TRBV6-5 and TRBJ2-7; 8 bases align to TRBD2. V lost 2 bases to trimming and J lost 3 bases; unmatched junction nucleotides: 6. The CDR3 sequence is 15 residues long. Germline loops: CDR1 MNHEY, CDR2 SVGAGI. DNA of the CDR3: TGTGCCAGCAGTTACACCAGCGGGAGCGGCTACGAGCAGTACTTC. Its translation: CASSYTSGSGYEQYF.

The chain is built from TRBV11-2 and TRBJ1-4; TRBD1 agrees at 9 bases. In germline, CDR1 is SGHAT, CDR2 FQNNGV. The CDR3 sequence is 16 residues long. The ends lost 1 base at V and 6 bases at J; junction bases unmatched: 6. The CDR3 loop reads CASSLGTGAADEKLFF. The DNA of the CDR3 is TGTGCCAGCAGCTTAGGGACAGGGGCTGCGGATGAAAAACTGTTTTTT. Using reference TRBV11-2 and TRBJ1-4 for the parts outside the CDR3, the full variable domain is EAGVAQSPRYKIIEKRQSVAFWCNPISGHATLYWYQQILGQGPKLLIQFQNNGVVDDSQLPKDRFSAERLKGVDSTLKIQPAKLEDSAVYLCASSLGTGAADEKLFFGSGTQLSVL.

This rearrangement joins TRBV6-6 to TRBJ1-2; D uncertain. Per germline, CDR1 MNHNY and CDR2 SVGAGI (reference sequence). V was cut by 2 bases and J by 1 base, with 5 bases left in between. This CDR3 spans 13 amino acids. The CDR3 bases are TGTGCCAGCAGTTACGAGGTTAACTATGGCTACACCTTC. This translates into CASSYEVNYGYTF.

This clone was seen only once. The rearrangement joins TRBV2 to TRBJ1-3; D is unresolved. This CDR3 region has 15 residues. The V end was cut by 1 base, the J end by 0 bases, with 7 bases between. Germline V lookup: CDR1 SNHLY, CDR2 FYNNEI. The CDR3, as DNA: TGTGCCAGCAGTGAAGAGGCCGGCTCTGGAAACACCATATATTTT. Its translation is CASSEEAGSGNTIYF.

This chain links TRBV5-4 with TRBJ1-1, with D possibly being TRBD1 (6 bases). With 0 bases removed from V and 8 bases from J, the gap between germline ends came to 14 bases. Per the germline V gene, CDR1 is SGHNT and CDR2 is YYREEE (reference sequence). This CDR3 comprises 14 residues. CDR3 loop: CASSLDGGRPEAFF. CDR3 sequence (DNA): TGTGCCAGCAGCTTGGATGGGGGCAGACCCGAAGCTTTCTTT.

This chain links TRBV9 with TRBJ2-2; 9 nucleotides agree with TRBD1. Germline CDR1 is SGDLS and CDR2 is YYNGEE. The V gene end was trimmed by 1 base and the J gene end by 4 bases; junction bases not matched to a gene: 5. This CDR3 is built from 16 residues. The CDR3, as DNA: TGTGCCAGCAGCGTAACAGGACAGGGGATCACCGGGGAGCTGTTTTTT. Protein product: CASSVTGQGITGELFF. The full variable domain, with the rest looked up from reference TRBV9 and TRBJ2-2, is DSGVTQTPKHLITATGQRVTLRCSPRSGDLSVYWYQQSLDQGLQFLIQYYNGEERAKGNILERFSAQQFPDLHSELNLSSLELGDSALYFCASSVTGQGITGELFFGEGSRLTVL.

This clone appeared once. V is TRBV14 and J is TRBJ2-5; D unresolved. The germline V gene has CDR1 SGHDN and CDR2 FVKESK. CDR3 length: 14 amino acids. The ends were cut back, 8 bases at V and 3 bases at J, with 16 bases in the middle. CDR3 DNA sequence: TGTGCCAGCGCGAAAACGGGTCAAGAAGAGACCCAGTACTTC. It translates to CASAKTGQEETQYF.

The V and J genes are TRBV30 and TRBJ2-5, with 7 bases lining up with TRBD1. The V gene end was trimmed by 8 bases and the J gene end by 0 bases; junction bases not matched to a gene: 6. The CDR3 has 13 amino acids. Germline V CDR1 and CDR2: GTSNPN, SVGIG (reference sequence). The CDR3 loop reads CAATGTDQETQYF. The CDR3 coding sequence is TGTGCCGCCACCGGGACAGACCAAGAGACCCAGTACTTC.

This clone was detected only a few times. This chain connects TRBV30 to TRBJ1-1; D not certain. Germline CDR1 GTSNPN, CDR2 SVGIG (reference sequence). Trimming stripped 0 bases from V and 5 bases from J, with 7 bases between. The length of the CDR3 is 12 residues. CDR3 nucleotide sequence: TGTGCCTGGAGTGTACTGAGGACTGAAGCTTTCTTT. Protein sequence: CAWSVLRTEAFF. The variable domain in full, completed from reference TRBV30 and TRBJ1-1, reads SQTIHQWPATLVQPVGSPLSLECTVEGTSNPNLYWYRQAAGRGLQLLFYSVGIGQISSEVPQNLSASRPQDRQFILSSKKLLLSDSGFYLCAWSVLRTEAFFGQGTRLTVV.

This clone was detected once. The CDR3 coding sequence is TGTGCCAGCAGATCCGAGGGAGCCCTCACCACAGATACGCAGTATTTT. It yields the protein CASRSEGALTTDTQYF. This chain joins TRBV7-2 and TRBJ2-3; D might be TRBD2 (5 bases). Deletions cut 6 bases from V and 2 bases from J, with 18 bases between. The CDR3 is 16 residues long. Germline CDR1 SGHTA, CDR2 FQGNSA.

The CDR3 DNA is TGTGCCAGCAGCTTAAGTGGCTCTGGAAACACCATATATTTT. As protein: CASSLSGSGNTIYF. The V and J genes are TRBV7-9 and TRBJ1-3; D unresolved. The ends were cut back, 2 bases at V and 0 bases at J, with 5 bases in the middle. The CDR3 spans 14 residues. CDR1 is SEHNR, CDR2 FQNEAQ, per germline (reference sequence).

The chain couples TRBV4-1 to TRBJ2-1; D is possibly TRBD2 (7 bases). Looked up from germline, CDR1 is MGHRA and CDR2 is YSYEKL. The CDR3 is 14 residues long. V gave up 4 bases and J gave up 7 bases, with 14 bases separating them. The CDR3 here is CASSPVGGQNEQFF. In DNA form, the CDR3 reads TGCGCCAGCAGCCCGGTGGGGGGGCAGAATGAGCAGTTCTTC.